This section outlines one T cell receptor beta chain sequence together with its context. This clone was seen only a few times. Its antigen remains unidentified. Per-base qualities were not stored, and no clone one base away is much larger. The method behind the library was the immunoSEQ multiplex PCR assay. For the multiplex PCR, a mixture combining 60 forward primers for TCR Vbeta segments and 13 reverse primers for TCR Jbeta segments was used. The CDR3 region of rearranged TCR beta genes was amplified from genomic DNA with a multiplex PCR assay. The Illumina HiSeq System was used to sequence the amplified TCR beta libraries as 87-base-pair reads. On the authors' methods: A later analysis tallied approximately 87 million unique TCR beta chains across the approximately 670 repertoires, and roughly 11 million of those chains were shared by two or more donors. A nearest-neighbor algorithm error-corrected the raw reads and collapsed the reads into unique sequences, merging closely related sequences to remove PCR and sequencing errors. CDR3 sequences were aligned to IMGT reference sequences to assign V, D and J gene segments. For a sequence to be retained, a match of at least six nucleotides to both a V gene segment and a J gene segment was required. Rearrangements were classified as productive when the CDR3 lacked stop codons and remained in frame with V and J, and all other rearrangements were classified as non-productive. Following IMGT convention, CDR3 was defined as the stretch from the second conserved V-encoded cysteine to the conserved J-encoded phenylalanine. In an earlier analysis of some 550 of the donors, sequences lacking an unambiguous match to a single V gene segment were excluded. In an earlier analysis of approximately 590 of the donors, a V segment was called functional when productive rearrangements were above 56.7%, and segregating when the standard deviation between donors exceeded 5%. A statistical classification framework was built for diagnosing cytomegalovirus status from the catalog of TCR beta chain sequences. V and J gene assignment, in a later analysis, came from comparing TCR nucleotide sequences with IMGT/GENE-DB human TR gene sequences. A later analysis assigned CDR3 sequences and most-parsimonious VDJ recombination scenarios with the TCRdist pipeline. In a later analysis, each TCR beta chain was defined by its CDR3 amino acid sequence together with its V-gene family, and reads lacking a unique V-gene family were excluded. A later analysis removed 550 to 650 highly shared, low-generation-probability nucleotide sequences to deal with suspected cross-contamination and a sequencing artifact. In a later analysis, a clonal expansion index was calculated for each public chain from normalized within-repertoire ranks of inferred template counts. A later analysis computed generation probabilities with a VDJ recombination model fitted to out-of-frame rearrangements, and checked the results against IGoR. Hypergeometric tests were used in a later analysis to score TCR-TCR, TCR-HLA and TCR-CMV co-occurrence, with a repertoire-size bias correction applied to the TCR pairs. In a later analysis, false discovery rates were estimated by permuting HLA or CMV assignments 20 times. In a later analysis, co-occurring TCRs were grouped using DBSCAN, with TCRdist sequence similarity added in when clustering inside HLA-allele-positive subsets. For co-occurrence clustering, repertoires with fewer than 30,000 or more than 120,000 public chains were excluded, along with 4 to 6 repertoires with anomalous nucleotide sharing. The table comes from immuneACCESS by way of TCRdb, which keeps in-frame sequences with V and J called. Part of the clones is missing from these tables; in studies checked, under half for an unresolved V gene and the rest for unknown reasons. That table gives V, J and clone size, and the DNA gave D and trimming. The sample yields under 200,000 clones; approximately 81% were counted once. The ten largest account for 2.1% of the sample.

The sample is drawn from a study of cytomegalovirus exposure and HLA in healthy donors (TCRdb year 2017). General notes on the study: An earlier analysis of several hundred of the donors reported roughly 300 Gb of sequence data and around 110 million unique TCR beta sequences from about 200 million T cells. An early release covering about 600 HLA-typed donors comprised 300 to 350 gigabases of sequencing data and around 80 million unique TCR sequences. Of the approximately 400 genotyped donors, 75% to 85% were placed in the genetic ancestry cluster associated with self-reported Caucasian donors. The aim of the study was to test whether cataloging public T cell receptors could identify signatures of past pathogen exposure. The study profiled the T cell repertoires of about 720 subjects by immunosequencing and related them to cytomegalovirus serostatus. In addition to the first cohort of 500 to 850 subjects, a separate validation cohort of 120 different subjects was used. The study combined high-throughput TCR immunosequencing, statistical association of individual TCRs with disease status, and machine learning to predict cytomegalovirus infection status. A later analysis re-examined previously published TCR beta repertoires from about 700 donors and added high-resolution HLA genotyping to investigate patterns of TCR occurrence. Rather than using new phenotypic data, the later analysis identified candidate immune exposures from TCR beta sequences and from how often those sequences occurred across donors. An earlier analysis of 587 of the donors used high-throughput TCR beta sequencing to judge whether each TCR beta V gene segment behaved as functional or pseudogenic. Donor age, sex, ethnicity and CMV serostatus were compiled together with the repertoire data. In a later genetic analysis, genome-wide SNP genotypes for about 65% of the roughly 700 donors were used, and that subset was treated as a discovery cohort. All discovery cohort repertoires had been generated using a single sequencing platform. Class I and class II HLA loci were covered by the typing at four-digit resolution. Typing coverage varied by locus: about 629-640 donors for A, B, C, DRB1 and DQB1; approximately 500 for DQA1; approximately 570 for DPA1; 400 to 480 for DPB1. About 5 DR-DQ haplotypes were handled as single units for association and clustering, since linkage in the cohort was strong. On average, 235,054 unique TCR beta nucleotide sequences were sequenced per donor among more than 350 genotyped donors of the cohort, with roughly a sixth of those sequences being non-productive.

What the authors observed across the whole study: In a later analysis, 16,951 TCR beta sequences were associated with specific HLA alleles at a false discovery rate of 0.05. A later analysis found that HLA-associated TCR beta chains were more clonally expanded and had lower generation probabilities than equally common non-associated chains. According to a later analysis, TCR association rates differed among HLA loci, with DRB1 alleles showing the most associated TCRs and HLA-C alleles showing the fewest. The earlier analysis of 587 of the donors excluded roughly 16 rarely observed V segments, including chromosome 9 orphons, because counts were too low. According to a later analysis, most CMV-associated TCR beta chains appeared to be HLA-restricted, and the HLA associations seemed to be driven largely by CMV exposure. An earlier analysis of approximately 530 of the donors showed that most TCR beta V segments appeared in productive rearrangements either about 87% or about 30% of the time, which broadly matched IMGT annotations. Presence/absence analyses assumed roughly uniform sequencing depth across donors, an assumption that may not hold. Most TCR sequences were seen in very few donors, while some public TCRs were found in many individuals. In this cohort, only TCR beta chains were sequenced, and detectable features were limited by the absence of alpha or paired-chain data. A cluster of highly shared sequence variants was judged likely to be a technical artifact of the sequencing pipeline. The authors suggested that the approach could potentially be generalized to other disease states and immunological phenotypes. Because HLA typing was missing for some donors at each locus, association tests included only the typed subset. Because the 87-base-pair reads could not distinguish some IMGT-functional V segments, including TRBV6-2 and TRBV6-3, those segments were excluded. Several of the top co-occurrence clusters appeared to be linked to parvovirus B19, influenza, CMV and Epstein-Barr virus, according to a later analysis. A later genetic analysis associated a missense DCLRE1C variant with V-gene and J-gene trimming of TCR beta chains, and an independent cohort replicated the association. A later genetic analysis reported fewer N-insertions in productive TCRs among donors in an Asian-associated ancestry cluster than the roughly 640-donor mean. Linkage disequilibrium might explain the correlated functional status among segregating V segments, but an unknown experimental factor could not be excluded. A further reported finding was that TCR beta sequences accurately predicted the HLA-A and HLA-B alleles for most subjects in the first cohort. For the cohort, immune exposure information was limited to CMV serostatus. The study listed 150 to 200 TCR beta chains as associated with cytomegalovirus. The classifier was reported to diagnose cytomegalovirus status with high specificity and sensitivity in both the original and validation cohorts. Three of the identified cytomegalovirus-associated TCR beta chains were confirmed in vitro to be specific for cytomegalovirus antigens. Strong co-occurrence of HLA alleles, especially DR and DQ, made assigning TCR associations to individual alleles difficult.

The cohort comprised around 690 healthy bone marrow donors. All cohort members were sampled while nominally healthy, although unrecorded immune exposures were likely present. The donor was CMV seropositive and belonged to the group of around 300 seropositive cohort members. Each donor provided a peripheral blood sample, and peripheral blood mononuclear cells were used for TCR beta sequencing. The Qiagen DNeasy Blood Extraction Kit was used to extract genomic DNA from the blood cell samples. The germline V end is reduced by 4 bases and the J end by 7 bases; junction bases left unmatched: 3. CDR1 SGHTA and CDR2 FQGTGA are derived from the germline V gene. Taken from cysteine to phenylalanine, the CDR3 has 15 residues. Of the read, only the CDR3 DNA is kept; its 45 bases are in frame from base 1.

Sequencing was carried out using PBMCs. The chain joins TRBV7-3 to TRBJ2-2; TRBD2 matches 13 bases in the middle. This sequence originates from a woman younger than 35 in good health and CMV-seropositive. In nucleotides, the sequence is TGTGCCAGCAGCTCAGGACTAGCGGGGGTCGGGGAGCTGTTTTTT. It specifies CASSSGLAGVGELFF.